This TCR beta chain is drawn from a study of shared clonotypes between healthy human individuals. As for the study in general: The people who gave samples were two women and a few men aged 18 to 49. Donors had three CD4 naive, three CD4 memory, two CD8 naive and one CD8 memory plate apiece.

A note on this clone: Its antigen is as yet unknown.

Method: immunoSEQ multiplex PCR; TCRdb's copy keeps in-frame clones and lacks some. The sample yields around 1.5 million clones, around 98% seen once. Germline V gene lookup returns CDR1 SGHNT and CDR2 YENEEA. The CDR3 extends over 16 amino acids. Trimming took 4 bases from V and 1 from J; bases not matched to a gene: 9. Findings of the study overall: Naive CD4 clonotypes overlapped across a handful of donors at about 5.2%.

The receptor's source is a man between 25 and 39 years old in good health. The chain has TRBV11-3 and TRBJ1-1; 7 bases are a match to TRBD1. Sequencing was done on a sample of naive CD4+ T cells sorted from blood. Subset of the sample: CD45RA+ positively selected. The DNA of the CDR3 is TGTGCCAGCAGCTCCACGGGACAGTACTCGAACACTGAAGCTTTCTTT. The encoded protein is CASSSTGQYSNTEAFF.